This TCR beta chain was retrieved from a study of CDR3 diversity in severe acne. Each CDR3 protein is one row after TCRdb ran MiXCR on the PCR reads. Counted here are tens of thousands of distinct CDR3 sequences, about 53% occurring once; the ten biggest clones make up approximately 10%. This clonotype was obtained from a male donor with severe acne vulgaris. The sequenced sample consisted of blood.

CDR3 nucleotides: TGTGCCAGTAGTATAAGAGCCGGGACAGCCTCCAATCAGCCCCAGCATTTT. Translated, it gives CASSIRAGTASNQPQHF. The V call is TRBV19, the J call TRBJ1-5; 7 bases are shared with TRBD1. This CDR3 is 17 amino acids long. Per the germline V gene, CDR1 is LNHDA and CDR2 is SQIVND (reference sequence). After removal of 2 bases from V and 3 bases from J, the junction contained 10 bases not matched to a gene.